The present TCR beta chain was sequenced within a study of blood T cells in healthy people across ages. In the study overall: About one barcoded TCR beta cDNA was captured per two T cells. Broader study findings: Because donor CMV status was unknown, expanded clonotype changes were possibly confounded.

Between the trimmed V and J ends, which lost 4 bases and 5 bases, there was a span of 26 bases. The germline V gene encodes CDR1 LNHDA and CDR2 SQIVND (reference sequence). CDR3 length equals 18 residues. As for this clonotype: Its specificity is unknown.

A second PCR, run for roughly 7 to 11 cycles, used a sample-barcoded 5' primer plus a J-beta primer mix. Each CDR3 protein is one row after TCRdb ran MiXCR on the 5' RACE reads. The sample has approximately 900,000 distinct CDR3 sequences; 48% are singletons. Donation came from healthy Caucasian individuals in Russia who were aged roughly 6 to 100. Peripheral blood, about 9.4 milliliters per donor, was collected. The V gene is TRBV19, the J gene TRBJ1-1; TRBD1 might be the D (6 bases). Sequenced material: blood. This TCR was recovered from a man between 25 and 39 years old in good health. Written as DNA, the CDR3 is TGTGCCAGTAGTACCCCACAGGGTTTGGGAACTGGGAGAACTGAAGCTTTCTTT. Its protein is CASSTPQGLGTGRTEAFF.